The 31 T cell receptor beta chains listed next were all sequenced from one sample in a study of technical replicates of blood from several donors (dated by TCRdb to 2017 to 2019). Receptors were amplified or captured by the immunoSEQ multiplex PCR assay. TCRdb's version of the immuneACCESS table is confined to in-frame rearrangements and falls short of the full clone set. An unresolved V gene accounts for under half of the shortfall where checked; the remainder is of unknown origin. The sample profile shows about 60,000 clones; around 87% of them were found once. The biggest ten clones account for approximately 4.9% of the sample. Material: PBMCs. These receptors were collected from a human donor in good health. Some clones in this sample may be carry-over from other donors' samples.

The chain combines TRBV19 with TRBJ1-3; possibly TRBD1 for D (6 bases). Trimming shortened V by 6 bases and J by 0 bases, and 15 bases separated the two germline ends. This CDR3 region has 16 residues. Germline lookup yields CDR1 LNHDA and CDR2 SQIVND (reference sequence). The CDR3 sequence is CASSTRRDISGNTIYF. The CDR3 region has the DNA TGTGCCAGTAGCACACGAAGGGACATCTCTGGAAACACCATATATTTT.

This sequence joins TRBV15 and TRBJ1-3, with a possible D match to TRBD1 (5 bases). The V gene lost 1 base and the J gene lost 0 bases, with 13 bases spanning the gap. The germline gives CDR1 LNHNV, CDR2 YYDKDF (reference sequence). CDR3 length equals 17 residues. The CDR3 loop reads CATSRGGQGFSGNTIYF. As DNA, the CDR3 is TGTGCCACCAGCAGAGGGGGTCAGGGCTTCTCTGGAAACACCATATATTTT.

The CDR3 DNA reads TGCAGCGTTGAAGAAGTGCGGCTCGGGAACACTGAAGCTTTCTTT. It is translated as CSVEEVRLGNTEAFF. The chain carries TRBV29-1 and TRBJ1-1, with D hard to call. V lost 0 bases and J lost 1, with 12 bases in between. Germline CDR1 is SQVTM and CDR2 is ANQGSEA. The CDR3 spans 15 residues.

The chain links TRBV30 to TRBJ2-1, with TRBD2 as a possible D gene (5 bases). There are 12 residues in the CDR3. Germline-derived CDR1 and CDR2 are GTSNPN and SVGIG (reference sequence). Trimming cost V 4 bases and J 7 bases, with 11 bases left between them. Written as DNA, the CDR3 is TGTGCCTGGATGGGCGGGTCGAATGAGCAGTTCTTC. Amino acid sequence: CAWMGGSNEQFF.

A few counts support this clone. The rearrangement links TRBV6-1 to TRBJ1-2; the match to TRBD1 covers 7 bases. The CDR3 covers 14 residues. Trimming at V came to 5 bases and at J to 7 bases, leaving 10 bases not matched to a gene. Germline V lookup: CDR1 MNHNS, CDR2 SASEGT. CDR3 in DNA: TGTGCCAGCAGTTTACTAGACAGGGTTGGTGGCTACACCTTC. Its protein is CASSLLDRVGGYTF.

The CDR3 loop reads CASTPRGGGEAFF. DNA of the CDR3: TGTGCCAGTACCCCGAGGGGCGGGGGTGAAGCTTTCTTT. The chain links TRBV19 to TRBJ1-1; D is possibly TRBD1 (5 bases). V gave up 7 bases and J gave up 7 bases, with 16 bases separating them. The CDR3 has 13 residues. The germline CDR1 and CDR2 sequences are LNHDA and SQIVND (reference sequence).

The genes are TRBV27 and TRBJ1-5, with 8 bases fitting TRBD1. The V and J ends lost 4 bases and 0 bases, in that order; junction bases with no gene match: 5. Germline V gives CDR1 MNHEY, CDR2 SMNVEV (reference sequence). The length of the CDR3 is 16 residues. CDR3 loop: CASSSRTGPSNQPQHF. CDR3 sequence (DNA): TGTGCCAGCAGTTCTCGGACAGGGCCTAGCAATCAGCCCCAGCATTTT.

The CDR3, as DNA: TGTGCCAGCAAAAGGACTAGCGGGAGGGCCGGGGAGACCCAGTACTTC. Protein product: CASKRTSGRAGETQYF. The chain joins TRBV2 to TRBJ2-5, with 15 bases matching TRBD2. This CDR3 has 16 residues. The germline CDR1 and CDR2 sequences are SNHLY and FYNNEI. V shed 7 bases, J shed 5 bases, and the junction held 8 bases outside the gene matches.

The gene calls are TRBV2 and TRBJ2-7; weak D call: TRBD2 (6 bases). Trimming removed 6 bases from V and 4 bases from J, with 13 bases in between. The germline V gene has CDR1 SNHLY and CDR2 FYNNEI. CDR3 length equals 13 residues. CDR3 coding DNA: TGTGCCAGCAGACCGGGGGAGCGATACGAGCAGTACTTC. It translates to CASRPGERYEQYF.

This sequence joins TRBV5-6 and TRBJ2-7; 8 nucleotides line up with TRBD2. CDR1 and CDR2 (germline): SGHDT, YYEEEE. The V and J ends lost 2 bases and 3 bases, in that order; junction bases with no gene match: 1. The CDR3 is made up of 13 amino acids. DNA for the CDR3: TGTGCCAGCAGCTTCGGGACTAGCTACGAGCAGTACTTC. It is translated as CASSFGTSYEQYF.

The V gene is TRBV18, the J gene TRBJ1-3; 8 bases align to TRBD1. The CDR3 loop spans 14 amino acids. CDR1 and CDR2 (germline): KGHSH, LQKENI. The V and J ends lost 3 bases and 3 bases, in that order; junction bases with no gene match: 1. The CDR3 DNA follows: TGTGCCAGCTCACCCGGGACAGGTGGAAACACCATATATTTT. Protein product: CASSPGTGGNTIYF.

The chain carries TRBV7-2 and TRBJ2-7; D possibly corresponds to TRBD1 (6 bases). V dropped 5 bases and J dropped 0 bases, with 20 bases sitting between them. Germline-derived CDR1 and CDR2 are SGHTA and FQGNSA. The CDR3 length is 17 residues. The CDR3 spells CASSRRTVAGASYEQYF. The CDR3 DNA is TGTGCCAGCAGCCGCCGGACCGTGGCAGGGGCCTCCTACGAGCAGTACTTC.

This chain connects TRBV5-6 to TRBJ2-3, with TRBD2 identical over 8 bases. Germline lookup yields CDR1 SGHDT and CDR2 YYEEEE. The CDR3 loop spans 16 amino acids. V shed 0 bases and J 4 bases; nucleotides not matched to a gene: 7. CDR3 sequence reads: CASSLVSASGSDTQYF. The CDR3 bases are TGTGCCAGCAGCTTGGTATCGGCTAGCGGGTCAGATACGCAGTATTTT.

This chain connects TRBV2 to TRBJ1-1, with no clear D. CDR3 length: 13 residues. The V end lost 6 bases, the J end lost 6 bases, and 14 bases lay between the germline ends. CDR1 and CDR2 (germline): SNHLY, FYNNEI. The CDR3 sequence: CASRPDGIAEAFF. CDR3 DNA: TGTGCCAGCAGACCCGACGGGATCGCTGAAGCTTTCTTT.

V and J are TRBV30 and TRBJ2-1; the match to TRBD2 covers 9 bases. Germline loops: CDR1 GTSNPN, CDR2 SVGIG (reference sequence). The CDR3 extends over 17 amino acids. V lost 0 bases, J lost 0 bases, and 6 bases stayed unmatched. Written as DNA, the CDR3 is TGTGCCTGGAGTGTAATGGGACTAGCAAACTCCTACAATGAGCAGTTCTTC. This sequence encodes CAWSVMGLANSYNEQFF.

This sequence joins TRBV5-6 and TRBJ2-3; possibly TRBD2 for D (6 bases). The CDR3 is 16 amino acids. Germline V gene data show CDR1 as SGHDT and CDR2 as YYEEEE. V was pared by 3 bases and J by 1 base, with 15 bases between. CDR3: CASSSYSGSGTDTQYF. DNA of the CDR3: TGTGCCAGCAGCTCCTACAGCGGGTCTGGCACAGATACGCAGTATTTT.

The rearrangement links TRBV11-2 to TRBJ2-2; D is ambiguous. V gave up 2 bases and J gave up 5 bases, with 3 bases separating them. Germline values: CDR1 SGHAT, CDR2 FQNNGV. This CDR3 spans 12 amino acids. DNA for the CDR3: TGTGCCAGCAGCTTACAGACCGGGGAGCTGTTTTTT. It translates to CASSLQTGELFF.

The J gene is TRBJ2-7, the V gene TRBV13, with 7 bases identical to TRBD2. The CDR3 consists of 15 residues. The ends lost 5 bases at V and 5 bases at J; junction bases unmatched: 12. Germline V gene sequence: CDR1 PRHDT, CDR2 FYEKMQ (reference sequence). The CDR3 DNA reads TGTGCCAGCAGCATAAGCGGGATAGCAAGCGACGAGCAGTACTTC. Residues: CASSISGIASDEQYF.

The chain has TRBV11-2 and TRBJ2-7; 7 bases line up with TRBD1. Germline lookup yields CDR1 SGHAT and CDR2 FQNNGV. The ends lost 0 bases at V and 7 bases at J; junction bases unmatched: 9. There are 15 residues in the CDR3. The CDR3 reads CASSLDRAGGREQYF. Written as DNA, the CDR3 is TGTGCCAGCAGCTTAGATAGGGCAGGGGGAAGGGAGCAGTACTTC.

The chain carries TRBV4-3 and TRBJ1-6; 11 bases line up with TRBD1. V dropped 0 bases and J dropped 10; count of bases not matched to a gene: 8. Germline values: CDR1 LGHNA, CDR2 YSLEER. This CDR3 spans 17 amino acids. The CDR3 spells CASSQDGTGGRGSPLHF. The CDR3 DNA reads TGCGCCAGCAGCCAAGATGGGACAGGGGGAAGAGGGTCACCCCTCCACTTT.

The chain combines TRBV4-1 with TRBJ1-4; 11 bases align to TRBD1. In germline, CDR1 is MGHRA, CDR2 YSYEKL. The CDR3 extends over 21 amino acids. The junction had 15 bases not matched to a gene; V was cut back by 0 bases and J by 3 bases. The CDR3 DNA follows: TGCGCCAGCAGCCAAGATGGGTCCGGGACAGGGGGAGGGCTTGCTAATGAAAAACTGTTTTTT. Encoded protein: CASSQDGSGTGGGLANEKLFF.

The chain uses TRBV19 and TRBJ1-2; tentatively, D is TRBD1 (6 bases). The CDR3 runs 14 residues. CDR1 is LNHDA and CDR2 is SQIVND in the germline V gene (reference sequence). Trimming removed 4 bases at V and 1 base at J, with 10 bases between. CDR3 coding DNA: TGTGCCAGTAGTACAGGGGTTAGTAACTATGGCTACACCTTC. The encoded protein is CASSTGVSNYGYTF. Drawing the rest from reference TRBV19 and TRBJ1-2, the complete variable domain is DGGITQSPKYLFRKEGQNVTLSCEQNLNHDAMYWYRQDPGQGLRLIYYSQIVNDFQKGDIAEGYSVSREKKESFPLTVTSAQKNPTAFYLCASSTGVSNYGYTFGSGTRLTVV.

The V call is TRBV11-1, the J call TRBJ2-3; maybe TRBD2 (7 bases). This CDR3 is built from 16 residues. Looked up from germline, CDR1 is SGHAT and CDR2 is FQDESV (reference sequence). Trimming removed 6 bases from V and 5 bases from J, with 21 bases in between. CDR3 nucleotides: TGTGCCAGCAGAAAGGAGGGGGGACTACGAGAAGATACGCAGTATTTT. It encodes CASRKEGGLREDTQYF.

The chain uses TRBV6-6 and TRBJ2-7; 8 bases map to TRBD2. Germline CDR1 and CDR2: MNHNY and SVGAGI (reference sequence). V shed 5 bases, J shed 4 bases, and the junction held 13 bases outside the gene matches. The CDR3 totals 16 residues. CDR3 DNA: TGTGCCAGCAGTGTCCAGCGGGAGAGGTTTTCGTACGAGCAGTACTTC. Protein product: CASSVQRERFSYEQYF.

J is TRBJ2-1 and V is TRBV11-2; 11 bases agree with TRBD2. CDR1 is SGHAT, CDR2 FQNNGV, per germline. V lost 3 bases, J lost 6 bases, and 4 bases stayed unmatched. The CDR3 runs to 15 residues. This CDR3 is CASSFGTSGSNEQFF. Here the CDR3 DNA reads TGTGCCAGCAGCTTTGGGACTAGCGGTTCCAATGAGCAGTTCTTC.

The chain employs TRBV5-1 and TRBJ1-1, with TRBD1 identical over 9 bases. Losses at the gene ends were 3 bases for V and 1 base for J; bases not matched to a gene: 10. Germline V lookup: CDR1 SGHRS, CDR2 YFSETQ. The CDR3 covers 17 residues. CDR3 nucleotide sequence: TGCGCCAGCAGCTCTCAGACAGGGGGTAGTGGGAACACTGAAGCTTTCTTT. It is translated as CASSSQTGGSGNTEAFF.

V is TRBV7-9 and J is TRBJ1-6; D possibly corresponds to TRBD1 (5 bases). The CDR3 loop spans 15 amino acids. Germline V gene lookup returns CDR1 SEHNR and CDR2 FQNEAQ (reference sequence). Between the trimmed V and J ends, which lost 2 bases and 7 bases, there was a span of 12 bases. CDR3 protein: CASSLSQGINSPLHF. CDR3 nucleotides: TGTGCCAGCAGCTTAAGTCAGGGCATCAATTCACCCCTCCACTTT.

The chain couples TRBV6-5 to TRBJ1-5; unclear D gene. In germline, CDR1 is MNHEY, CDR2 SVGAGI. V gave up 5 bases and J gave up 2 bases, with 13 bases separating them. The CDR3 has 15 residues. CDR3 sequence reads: CASSREGIGNQPQHF. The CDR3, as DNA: TGTGCCAGCAGTCGGGAAGGGATTGGCAATCAGCCCCAGCATTTT.

The CDR3: CASGAGGPYEQYF. CDR3 DNA: TGTGCCAGCGGGGCGGGGGGGCCTTACGAGCAGTACTTC. J is TRBJ2-7 and V is TRBV27; 9 nucleotides align to TRBD2. Losses at the gene ends were 8 bases for V and 4 bases for J; bases not matched to a gene: 6. Per germline, CDR1 MNHEY and CDR2 SMNVEV (reference sequence). This CDR3 comprises 13 residues.

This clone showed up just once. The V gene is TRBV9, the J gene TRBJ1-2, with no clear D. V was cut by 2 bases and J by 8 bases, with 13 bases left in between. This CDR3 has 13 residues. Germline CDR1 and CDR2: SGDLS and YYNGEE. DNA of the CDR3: TGTGCCAGCAGCGTGACCGGGTCTGGCGGCTACACCTTC. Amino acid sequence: CASSVTGSGGYTF.

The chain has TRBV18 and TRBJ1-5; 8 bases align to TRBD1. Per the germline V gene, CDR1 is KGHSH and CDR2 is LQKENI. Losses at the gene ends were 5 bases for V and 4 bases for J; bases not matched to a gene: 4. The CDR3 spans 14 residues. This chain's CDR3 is CASSTGTGNQPQHF. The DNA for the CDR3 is TGTGCCAGCTCAACGGGGACAGGAAATCAGCCCCAGCATTTT.